This entry describes one T cell receptor (beta chain). Antigen unknown. Time point of the sample: sample taken at primary tumor resection. The data belong to a study of spatial heterogeneity in lung cancer. The study's findings and limits: For expanded intratumoral alpha and beta TCRs, counts tracked tumor mutation counts.

The CDR3 is made up of 16 amino acids. CDR1 is SGHVS, CDR2 FNYEAQ, per germline. V was pared by 2 bases and J by 7 bases, with 21 bases between. Each molecule of TCR cDNA was tagged with one unique molecular identifier. TCRdb reanalysed the 5' RACE reads using MiXCR and keeps one entry per CDR3 protein. The sample has about 20,000 distinct CDR3 sequences, approximately 15% seen once. V gene TRBV7-6 combines with J gene TRBJ2-7; D is ambiguous. The receptor was isolated from a female donor with early-stage non-small cell lung cancer. The material sequenced was lung tumor tissue, taken at surgery. CDR3: CASSLLSRSLEQEQYF. The DNA of the CDR3 is TGTGCCAGCAGCTTATTATCCAGGAGCCTCGAGCAGGAGCAGTACTTC.